This T cell receptor (beta chain) was found in a study of tissue T cells after allogeneic stem cell transplantation (dated by TCRdb to between 2021 and 2024). Background for the entire study: TCR beta repertoires were profiled across many tissues obtained from research autopsies of patients with and without GVHD, as well as in mouse models of GVHD. The human part of the study was a prospective observational study with no blinding and no randomization. What the work shows at the level of the full study, not this receptor alone: The study did not establish which tissue TCRs were alloreactive or antigen-specific, and some clones may have been host cells that persisted. Few T cell clones were found to be shared across patients, but shared repertoire signatures across patients were revealed in a tissue-specific fashion by motif-based clustering. In both patients and mice, T cells from blood and spleen picked up only a limited part of the TCR repertoire that was detected in tissues. Within patients, how anatomically similar tissues were was a major factor shaping TCR repertoire composition, regardless of disease or transplant status. A small and clinically heterogeneous patient cohort was studied, and sampling depth was acknowledged as a limitation.

Read against the paper, the sample's time point label means: mouse harvest day 14 after allogeneic transplant. Mouse grafts consisting of 10^7 T-cell-depleted bone marrow cells combined with 10^6 splenic CD5+ T cells were administered by tail vein injection. GVHD in mice was modeled with a major MHC-mismatch B6 (H2b) into BALB/c (H2d) model, and tissues were profiled at day 7 or 14. Mouse tissues and retro-orbital blood were harvested on day 7 or 14 post-transplant using separate sterile tools per animal; livers were flushed beforehand. Before genomic DNA was isolated with the DNeasy Blood & Tissue Kit, mouse tissues were minced with razor blades in buffered saline. This clone has only a few counts. Its antigen is unknown. Gene names, together with germline sequences, are murine for this receptor. The CDR3 is cut off 1 residue early in the read; its end comes from the germline J gene. The protocol used for the library was the immunoSEQ multiplex PCR assay. Adaptive Biotechnologies performed TCRbeta CDR3 sequencing at survey depth and reported CDR3 sequences, V/J genes, productive frequency, and template counts. Amplification of TCR beta CDR3 regions was performed from genomic DNA rather than from RNA. For the original study's pipeline: Jensen-Shannon divergence was used to quantify pairwise repertoire overlap between tissues, with a value of 1 indicating complete divergence and a value of 0 indicating identical repertoires. Tissues were grouped by single-linkage agglomerative hierarchical clustering of pairwise JSD values, and the clustering results were shown as dendrograms. All patient samples were analyzed with GLIPH2 using simulation_depth 1000, kmer_min_depth 3 and cdr3_length_cutoff 8, and only groups containing more than two unique CDR3s were kept. In a standardized tissue-overlap score, Jaccard GLIPH-group overlap across patients was extrapolated to a standard repertoire size of 1000 clones. Associations of diversity with clinical or experimental variables used linear mixed-effect models with tissue fixed effects and individual random effects. TCRdb holds this immuneACCESS table with in-frame rearrangements only. Some clones are missing; in checked studies, unresolved V genes explain under half, and the rest has no known cause. The V and J calls and clone size were taken over from that table, and D and trimming were inferred from the DNA. Within this sample are 5,000 to 6,000 clones, with under 60% of them counted one time only. The leading ten clones occupy over 30% of the sample.

The germline V gene supplies CDR1 GFQATS and CDR2 STVNSAI. Trimming removed 2 bases from V and 0 bases from J, leaving 6 bases between the germline ends. Including cysteine and phenylalanine, the CDR3 has 13 amino acids. Only the CDR3 bases that were read are kept: 36 of them, in frame from base 1. The TCR sequence derives from a female BALB/c mouse given C57BL/6 T cells with graft-versus-host disease after an allogeneic hematopoietic cell transplant. The rearrangement combines TRBV20 with TRBJ2-3, with the D gene not clear enough to name. The sequenced sample was gut tissue. The CDR3 corresponds to CGARRGSAETLYF. Partial CDR3 DNA: TGTGGTGCTAGGCGGGGTAGTGCAGAAACGCTGTAT.